Each of the 23 T cell receptor beta chains below was sequenced from the same sample in a study of blood T cells in healthy people across ages. PCR was performed a second time for roughly 7 to 11 cycles using a sample-barcoded 5' primer and a J-beta primer mix. TCRdb re-analysed the 5' RACE reads in MiXCR, keeping a single row per CDR3 protein. The sample consists of some 640,000 distinct CDR3 sequences, around 45% of them appearing once. Input material: blood. The receptors were gathered from a woman aged 55-70 years in good health.

Points on this clonotype: An end of the junction differs from the germline gene, which may be a read error. The chain is built from TRBV29-1 and TRBJ1-1, with unresolved D. The V gene's germline CDR1 is SQVTM and CDR2 ANQGSEA. This CDR3 contains 14 residues. The CDR3 reads CSVEKRLMNTETFF. DNA of the CDR3: TGCAGCGTTGAAAAACGGCTTATGAACACTGAAACTTTCTTT.

The chain carries TRBV29-1 and TRBJ2-5; D is possibly TRBD2 (6 bases). The end of the DNA fits TRBJ2-7 better, so the J call may be wrong. The CDR3 contains 15 residues. Germline lookup yields CDR1 SQVTM and CDR2 ANQGSEA. Here the CDR3 reads CSVEGGVARGGEQYF. The DNA for the CDR3 is TGCAGCGTTGAAGGGGGGGTAGCCCGCGGTGGCGAGCAGTACTTC.

This chain links TRBV27 with TRBJ2-5, with TRBD2 matching over 13 bases. V lost 6 bases and J lost 5; bases outside the gene matches: 6. Looked up from germline, CDR1 is MNHEY and CDR2 is SMNVEV (reference sequence). The CDR3 length is 15 residues. The chain's CDR3 is CASSYGLAGVETQYF. The CDR3 DNA follows: TGTGCCAGCAGCTACGGACTAGCGGGAGTGGAGACCCAGTACTTC.

The chain joins TRBV9 to TRBJ2-2, with 7 bases aligning to TRBD2. CDR1 and CDR2 (germline): SGDLS, YYNGEE. J was trimmed by 3 bases and V by 3 bases; bases with no gene match: 11. This CDR3 is 17 amino acids long. The CDR3 DNA reads TGTGCCAGCAGCGAGCTAGCGGAGGCTCAATACACCGGGGAGCTGTTTTTT. Translating it yields CASSELAEAQYTGELFF.

This chain connects TRBV7-9 to TRBJ1-1; tentative D call: TRBD1 (5 bases). Between the trimmed V and J ends, which lost 3 bases and 7 bases, there was a span of 6 bases. Germline values: CDR1 SEHNR, CDR2 FQNEAQ (reference sequence). CDR3 size: 11 residues. The CDR3 loop is CASSLGDEAFF. In nucleotides, the CDR3 is TGTGCCAGCAGCTTGGGGGATGAAGCTTTCTTT.

CDR3 coding DNA: TGCAGTGCTCTTCATGACAGGGGTTATACCGGGGAGCTGTTTTTT. Its translation is CSALHDRGYTGELFF. V and J are TRBV20-1 and TRBJ2-2; the match to TRBD1 covers 8 bases. Germline V gives CDR1 DFQATT, CDR2 SNEGSKA (reference sequence). The junction had 10 bases not matched to a gene; V was cut back by 5 bases and J by 5 bases. This CDR3 spans 15 amino acids.

This clonotype turned up a few times. J is TRBJ2-7 and V is TRBV15; TRBD2 might be the D (6 bases). Looked up from germline, CDR1 is LNHNV and CDR2 is YYDKDF (reference sequence). V gave up 1 base and J gave up 7 bases, with 17 bases separating them. This CDR3 region has 15 residues. CDR3 loop: CATSRGPGAGNEQYF. The CDR3 nucleotides are TGTGCCACCAGCAGAGGTCCGGGAGCGGGCAATGAGCAGTACTTC.

The chain links TRBV29-1 to TRBJ2-5; 9 nucleotides align to TRBD2. Germline trimming cut 4 bases from V and 4 bases from J; bases unmatched to any gene: 7. Germline V gene sequence: CDR1 SQVTM, CDR2 ANQGSEA. The CDR3 has 14 residues. CDR3 residues: CSVAAGGPGETQYF. In DNA, the CDR3 is TGCAGCGTTGCGGCGGGAGGGCCGGGAGAGACCCAGTACTTC.

This clonotype was seen many times. CDR3 DNA sequence: TGTGCCAGCAGCCAAGATCCGGATCCCTCCTACGAGCAGTACTTC. It yields the protein CASSQDPDPSYEQYF. The V call is TRBV3-1, the J call TRBJ2-7, with D unresolved. The CDR3 covers 15 residues. The germline gives CDR1 LGHDT, CDR2 YNNKEL (reference sequence). V was pared by 0 bases and J by 0 bases, with 9 bases between.

V is TRBV20-1 and J is TRBJ1-1; D not resolved. Per the germline V gene, CDR1 is DFQATT and CDR2 is SNEGSKA (reference sequence). The CDR3 length is 13 residues. Trimming shortened V by 1 base and J by 5 bases, and 11 bases separated the two germline ends. The CDR3 here is CSARGGGRTEAFF. CDR3 coding DNA: TGCAGTGCTAGAGGGGGAGGACGAACTGAAGCTTTCTTT.

For this clonotype: A junction end diverges from the germline sequence, so it may reflect a read error. V and J are TRBV7-2 and TRBJ2-7; D possibly uses TRBD1 or TRBD2 (5 bases each). The CDR3 contains 13 residues. The germline CDR1 and CDR2 sequences are SGHTA and FQGNSA. The CDR3 here is CAGSTGPLSEQYF. Written as DNA, the CDR3 is TGTGCCGGCAGCACGGGACCTCTCTCCGAGCAGTACTTC.

V and J are TRBV4-1 and TRBJ2-7, with TRBD1 matching 9 bases. Trimming at V came to 1 base and at J to 5 bases, leaving 6 bases not matched to a gene. This CDR3 is 15 amino acids long. Per the germline V gene, CDR1 is MGHRA and CDR2 is YSYEKL. The CDR3 reads CASSQVGTGPDEQYF. CDR3 sequence (DNA): TGCGCCAGCAGCCAAGTGGGGACAGGGCCAGACGAGCAGTACTTC.

The rearrangement links TRBV12-3 or TRBV12-4 to TRBJ1-1; D possibly corresponds to TRBD1 (5 bases). Trimming cost V 6 bases and J 3 bases, with 14 bases left between them. The CDR3 runs 14 residues. Here the CDR3 DNA reads TGTGCCAGCAGCCCGCAGCAGGGTTACACTGAAGCTTTCTTT. The encoded protein is CASSPQQGYTEAFF.

To note about this clonotype: A much bigger clone sits one base away, suggesting this may be a read error. The rearrangement joins TRBV2 to TRBJ1-6; the D is unclear. There are 16 residues in the CDR3. Germline V gene data show CDR1 as SNHLY and CDR2 as FYNNEI. The DNA of the CDR3 is TGTGCCAGCACCCAATTCCAAAGCTCCTATAATTCACACCTCCACTTT. This gives the protein CASTQFQSSYNSHLHF.

V is TRBV7-9 and J is TRBJ2-1, with 9 bases lining up with TRBD1. The trim removed 4 bases at V and 3 bases at J, leaving 4 bases unmatched. This CDR3 comprises 15 residues. From germline, CDR1 is SEHNR and CDR2 FQNEAQ (reference sequence). The CDR3 loop reads CASSWTGVYYNEQFF. CDR3 in DNA: TGTGCCAGCAGCTGGACAGGGGTATACTACAATGAGCAGTTCTTC. The variable domain in full, with the rest retrieved from reference TRBV7-9 and TRBJ2-1, is DTGVSQNPRHKITKRGQNVTFRCDPISEHNRLYWYRQTLGQGPEFLTYFQNEAQLEKSRLLSDRFSAERPKGSFSTLEIQRTEQGDSAMYLCASSWTGVYYNEQFFGPGTRLTVL.

Written as DNA, the CDR3 is TGTGCCAGCAGTTTATCGGCGGGAATTGGGTACAATGAGCAGTTCTTC. Encoded protein: CASSLSAGIGYNEQFF. The chain has TRBV28 and TRBJ2-1; D is possibly TRBD2 (6 bases). The CDR3 runs 16 residues. V lost 1 base and J lost 4, with 14 bases in between. Germline V gives CDR1 MDHEN, CDR2 SYDVKM.

This clonotype was recorded a few times. This chain links TRBV7-2 with TRBJ2-7; no definite D call. This CDR3 comprises 14 residues. Germline-derived CDR1 and CDR2 are SGHTA and FQGNSA. Trimming shortened V by 5 bases and J by 4 bases, and 15 bases separated the two germline ends. CDR3 loop: CASSAVNQEYEQYF. CDR3 coding DNA: TGTGCCAGCAGCGCAGTAAATCAGGAATACGAGCAGTACTTC.

Note on this clonotype: One junction end disagrees with the germline gene, perhaps due to a read error. The V call is TRBV6-2 or TRBV6-3, the J call TRBJ2-6, with 9 bases matching TRBD1. The germline CDR1 and CDR2 sequences are MNHEY and SVGEGT. The CDR3 runs to 18 residues. DNA of the CDR3: TGTGCCAGCACTTACCCGGGACAGGGTATCTCTGGGGCCAACGTCCTGACTTTC. Translated, it gives CASTYPGQGISGANVLTF.

This rearrangement joins TRBV6-5 to TRBJ1-4; possible D gene TRBD1, 5 bases. This CDR3 region has 15 residues. Per the germline V gene, CDR1 is MNHEY and CDR2 is SVGAGI. V was trimmed by 7 bases and J by 7 bases, leaving 19 bases between them. The CDR3 spells CASTQSRGGTEKLFF. The CDR3 DNA sequence: TGTGCCAGCACTCAATCCCGGGGGGGGACTGAAAAACTGTTTTTT.

The rearrangement joins TRBV9 to TRBJ2-5, with 8 nucleotides matching TRBD1. The CDR3 is 15 amino acids. The V gene end was trimmed by 0 bases and the J gene end by 5 bases; junction bases not matched to a gene: 6. The germline CDR1 and CDR2 sequences are SGDLS and YYNGEE. The CDR3 DNA is TGTGCCAGCAGCGTAGCGGGGACAGGCGGGGAGACCCAGTACTTC. Amino acids: CASSVAGTGGETQYF.

This clonotype was recorded a few times. V and J are TRBV6-5 and TRBJ1-4, with D unclear. The CDR3 consists of 16 residues. Trimming pared 2 bases from V and 5 bases from J, leaving 15 bases between. Germline loops: CDR1 MNHEY, CDR2 SVGAGI. CDR3 in DNA: TGTGCCAGCAGTTACGGAGGACGGAAAGACAATGAAAAACTGTTTTTT. It specifies CASSYGGRKDNEKLFF.

This clonotype was seen a few times. The V call is TRBV6-2 or TRBV6-3, the J call TRBJ2-7, with D possibly being TRBD2 (5 bases). CDR3 size: 13 residues. Germline V gene lookup returns CDR1 MNHEY and CDR2 SVGEGT. The ends were cut back, 2 bases at V and 6 bases at J, with 11 bases in the middle. CDR3 DNA sequence: TGTGCCAGCAGTTACAGCCTAGCTGGCGAGCAGTACTTC. Residues: CASSYSLAGEQYF.

This clonotype was seen a few times. The chain uses TRBV28 and TRBJ1-6; 10 bases are shared with TRBD1. Germline trimming cut 2 bases from V and 7 bases from J; bases unmatched to any gene: 5. Germline-derived CDR1 and CDR2 are MDHEN and SYDVKM. CDR3 length: 16 amino acids. In nucleotides, the CDR3 is TGTGCCAGCAGTTTACGGCCGGGACAGGGGAATTCACCCCTCCACTTT. Residues: CASSLRPGQGNSPLHF.